This record covers a single TCR beta chain. Antigen unknown. These data are taken from a study of cytomegalovirus exposure and HLA in healthy donors. Trimming at V came to 5 bases and at J to 5 bases, leaving 9 bases not matched to a gene. The CDR3 covers 14 residues. Per germline, CDR1 SGHVS and CDR2 FQNEAQ. Use of 60 Vbeta and 13 Jbeta primers characterized the PCR. Clones were read by immunoSEQ multiplex PCR, and TCRdb kept only the in-frame ones, dropping some. This sample has about 85,000 clones; roughly 80% occur once, and the top ten carry about 30%. General study points: Sequencing depth roughly uniform across donors was assumed in presence/absence analyses.

J is TRBJ2-7 and V is TRBV7-8; TRBD1 matches at 7 bases. The clonotype originates from a man between 45 and 60 years old in good health and CMV-seropositive. The source material was PBMCs. CDR3 residues: CASSLGQLVHEQYF. The CDR3, as DNA: TGTGCCAGCAGCCTGGGACAGCTAGTCCACGAGCAGTACTTC.